A single sample is the source of the 16 T cell receptor beta chains below, sequenced in a study of CD8 T cells in Susac syndrome. A quantity of about 0.45 to 1 ug RNA underwent reverse transcription using random hexamers. TCRdb processed the immunoSEQ multiplex PCR reads anew with MiXCR; each CDR3 protein has one entry. The sample holds 110,000 or so distinct CDR3 sequences, less than 97% seen once. Sequenced material: CD4+ T cells from PBMCs. The receptors come from a human donor in good health.

The V gene is TRBV7-9, the J gene TRBJ2-7; maybe TRBD2 (6 bases). In germline, CDR1 is SEHNR, CDR2 FQNEAQ (reference sequence). Trimming removed 5 bases at V and 3 bases at J, with 14 bases between. CDR3 length equals 14 residues. In DNA form, the CDR3 reads TGTGCCAGCAGCAATCCCGGGACTTTCTACGAGCAGTACTTC. Translated, it gives CASSNPGTFYEQYF.

The rearrangement joins TRBV5-1 to TRBJ2-2; D is possibly TRBD2 (5 bases). The CDR3 loop spans 14 amino acids. Trimming left V 5 bases short and J 0 bases short, with 8 bases between. Germline CDR1 SGHRS, CDR2 YFSETQ. The CDR3 spells CASREGSNTGELFF. DNA for the CDR3: TGCGCCAGCAGAGAGGGTTCGAACACCGGGGAGCTGTTTTTT.

This clonotype was picked up one time. DNA for the CDR3: TGTGCCTGGAGTGTCGGCACCCTAACCTCCTACGAGCAGTACTTC. Translation: CAWSVGTLTSYEQYF. J is TRBJ2-7 and V is TRBV30, with D hard to call. V lost 0 bases and J lost 0, with 12 bases in between. The CDR3 sequence is 15 residues long. Looked up from germline, CDR1 is GTSNPN and CDR2 is SVGIG (reference sequence).

The V gene is TRBV10-3, the J gene TRBJ2-7; TRBD1 or TRBD2 may be the D gene (6 bases each). The CDR3 loop spans 15 amino acids. The ends were cut back, 3 bases at V and 5 bases at J, with 17 bases in the middle. In germline, CDR1 is ENHRY, CDR2 SYGVKD. CDR3 nucleotides: TGTGCCATCAGTGAAGCGGGTCCCCAGGGGAACGAGCAGTACTTC. Its protein is CAISEAGPQGNEQYF.

This chain links TRBV29-1 with TRBJ2-7, with 7 bases fitting TRBD1. The germline V gene encodes CDR1 SQVTM and CDR2 ANQGSEA. CDR3 length: 14 amino acids. Losses at the gene ends were 7 bases for V and 4 bases for J; bases not matched to a gene: 13. CDR3 sequence (DNA): TGCAGCGCCACTAATCAACAGGGGATGTACGAGCAGTACTTC. This gives the protein CSATNQQGMYEQYF.

This chain links TRBV19 with TRBJ1-4, with TRBD1 matching 8 bases. The trim removed 4 bases at V and 4 bases at J, leaving 2 bases unmatched. The CDR3 runs to 14 residues. Germline CDR1 and CDR2: LNHDA and SQIVND (reference sequence). CDR3 nucleotides: TGTGCCAGTAGTAGGACAGGGATTAATGAAAAACTGTTTTTT. It translates to CASSRTGINEKLFF. Variable domain in full (rest from reference TRBV19 and TRBJ1-4): DGGITQSPKYLFRKEGQNVTLSCEQNLNHDAMYWYRQDPGQGLRLIYYSQIVNDFQKGDIAEGYSVSREKKESFPLTVTSAQKNPTAFYLCASSRTGINEKLFFGSGTQLSVL.

This clonotype showed up just a few times. CDR3 sequence (DNA): TGTGCCAGCAGTTACCGTGGGGGCTACACCTTC. Its translation is CASSYRGGYTF. The chain has TRBV6-2 or TRBV6-3 and TRBJ1-2; D is undetermined. The CDR3 extends over 11 amino acids. CDR1 and CDR2 (germline): MNHEY, SVGEGT. The V end lost 2 bases, the J end lost 8 bases, and 6 bases lay between the germline ends.

The CDR3 region has the DNA TGTGCCTGGAGTGTAGCGGTGAACACTGAAGCTTTCTTT. It encodes CAWSVAVNTEAFF. The J gene is TRBJ1-1, the V gene TRBV30, with D unclear. Germline CDR1 is GTSNPN and CDR2 is SVGIG (reference sequence). CDR3 length equals 13 residues. V was trimmed by 0 bases and J by 0 bases, leaving 5 bases between them.

This chain connects TRBV4-3 to TRBJ2-7, with 15 nucleotides matching TRBD2. The V and J ends lost 3 bases and 4 bases, in that order; junction bases with no gene match: 4. The CDR3 spans 16 residues. Germline V gene sequence: CDR1 LGHNA, CDR2 YSLEER. In nucleotides, the CDR3 is TGCGCCAGCAGCCAGGGACTAGCGGGAGGTCCGTACGAGCAGTACTTC. Translating it yields CASSQGLAGGPYEQYF.

The gene calls are TRBV3-1 and TRBJ2-2; 9 bases line up with TRBD1. The CDR3 runs to 16 residues. CDR1 LGHDT and CDR2 YNNKEL come from the germline V gene (reference sequence). With V trimmed by 4 bases and J by 6 bases, 9 bases remained unmatched. This chain's CDR3 is CASSRRGQGYPGELFF. In DNA, the CDR3 is TGTGCCAGCAGCCGTCGTGGACAGGGGTATCCCGGGGAGCTGTTTTTT. Filled out from reference TRBV3-1 and TRBJ2-2, the complete variable domain reads DTAVSQTPKYLVTQMGNDKSIKCEQNLGHDTMYWYKQDSKKFLKIMFSYNNKELIINETVPNRFSPKSPDKAHLNLHINSLELGDSAVYFCASSRRGQGYPGELFFGEGSRLTVL.

This clonotype has just a few counts. The chain recombines TRBV15 with TRBJ1-2; no definite D call. The CDR3 covers 12 residues. V lost 3 bases, J lost 4 bases, and 6 bases lay in between. CDR1 and CDR2 from the germline V gene are LNHNV and YYDKDF (reference sequence). CDR3 sequence reads: CATSRSSYGYTF. CDR3 in DNA: TGTGCCACCAGCAGGTCCAGCTATGGCTACACCTTC.

V usage is TRBV7-2 and J usage is TRBJ2-1, with TRBD1 matching over 9 bases. The CDR3 runs 13 residues. Germline assignment: CDR1 SGHTA and CDR2 FQGNSA. J gave up 7 bases and V 5 bases, and 3 bases lay outside the gene matches. CDR3 coding DNA: TGTGCCAGCAGCCCCGGACAGGGGAATGAGCAGTTCTTC. Amino acid sequence: CASSPGQGNEQFF.

The chain is built from TRBV11-2 and TRBJ2-7; 8 nucleotides line up with TRBD2. The CDR3 is 15 residues long. Unmatched junction bases numbered 12, after V lost 5 bases and J lost 6 bases. Germline lookup yields CDR1 SGHAT and CDR2 FQNNGV. Here the CDR3 DNA reads TGTGCCAGCAGCCCGGACGGGTCGGGAGGGCGCGAGCAGTACTTC. It codes for CASSPDGSGGREQYF.

This chain connects TRBV28 to TRBJ2-3; 10 bases are shared with TRBD2. The junction had 12 bases not matched to a gene; V was cut back by 8 bases and J by 7 bases. The CDR3 totals 15 residues. Per the germline V gene, CDR1 is MDHEN and CDR2 is SYDVKM. CDR3 nucleotides: TGTGCCAGCCGGTCCCAGCGGGGGGGCTCAAATACGCAGTATTTT. Amino acid sequence: CASRSQRGGSNTQYF.

The chain is built from TRBV18 and TRBJ1-4, with TRBD1 as a possible D gene (5 bases). The CDR3 length is 15 residues. Trimming took 3 bases from V and 3 from J, leaving 11 bases between them. Germline CDR1 KGHSH, CDR2 LQKENI. DNA of the CDR3: TGTGCCAGCTCACCTCCGGGACGGCCTAATGAAAAACTGTTTTTT. This gives the protein CASSPPGRPNEKLFF.

This clonotype was observed a single time. The gene calls are TRBV12-3 or TRBV12-4 and TRBJ2-7; the match to TRBD1 covers 7 bases. Trimming cost V 5 bases and J 2 bases; bases outside gene matches: 9. The CDR3 covers 15 residues. In nucleotides, the CDR3 is TGTGCCAGCAGTAAAAACAGGGGCTACCCCTACGAGCAGTACTTC. It is translated as CASSKNRGYPYEQYF.